These T cell receptor beta chains were read from a single sample in a study of shared clonotypes between healthy human individuals. TCRdb's copy holds only in-frame clones and misses some; the assay was immunoSEQ multiplex PCR. The sample lists approximately 2,200,000 clones; roughly 91% were seen once. Sequences were obtained from naive CD8+ T cells from PBMCs. The receptors here all came from a man between 18 and 35 years old in good health. Some clones in this sample may be carry-over from other donors' samples. CDR3s include the opening cysteine and the closing phenylalanine or tryptophan. The order of the fields is clone size, D gene, V gene, J gene, CDR3 DNA, CDR3 protein. A D gene is named only where the DNA matches it firmly. Clone size is not always given. Where it is, it says once, few, many or a class for expanded clones.

clone size: NA; D gene: NA; V gene: TRBV6-5; J gene: TRBJ1-1; CDR3 DNA: TGTGCCAGCAGTTATATATTGGGAGGCGGGGAACCTGAAGCTTTCTTT; CDR3 protein: CASSYILGGGEPEAFF
clone size: few; D gene: NA; V gene: TRBV6-1; J gene: TRBJ2-2; CDR3 DNA: TGTGCCAGCATCCCGGCACGAGAGGCCGGGGAGCTGTTTTTT; CDR3 protein: CASIPAREAGELFF
clone size: NA; D gene: TRBD1; V gene: TRBV5-3; J gene: TRBJ2-2; CDR3 DNA: TGTGCCAGAAGCCCGGTCGGGACAGGGACCGGGGAGCTGTTTTTT; CDR3 protein: CARSPVGTGTGELFF
clone size: NA; D gene: TRBD1; V gene: TRBV4-3; J gene: TRBJ2-1; CDR3 DNA: TGCGCCAGCAGCCACCTGGACAGGGGGCTCAATGAGCAGTTCTTC; CDR3 protein: CASSHLDRGLNEQFF
clone size: NA; D gene: NA; V gene: TRBV7-9; J gene: TRBJ2-5; CDR3 DNA: TGTGCCAGCAGCTTCACAGAGACCCAGTACTTC; CDR3 protein: CASSFTETQYF
clone size: once; D gene: NA; V gene: TRBV29-1; J gene: TRBJ2-2; CDR3 DNA: TGCAGCGGTTTTGTCACCGGGGAGCTGTTTTTT; CDR3 protein: CSGFVTGELFF
clone size: NA; D gene: TRBD2; V gene: TRBV11-1; J gene: TRBJ2-7; CDR3 DNA: TGTGCCAGCAGCGGTCGGGAGGGGACCTACGAGCAGTACTTC; CDR3 protein: CASSGREGTYEQYF
clone size: NA; D gene: TRBD1; V gene: TRBV28; J gene: TRBJ1-5; CDR3 DNA: TGTGCCAGCAGTTTAGACAGGGGATGGCAGCCCCAGCATTTT; CDR3 protein: CASSLDRGWQPQHF
clone size: NA; D gene: TRBD1; V gene: TRBV7-9; J gene: TRBJ1-1; CDR3 DNA: TGTGCCAGCAGCTTTTCCGGGACAGGGATCACTGAAGCTTTCTTT; CDR3 protein: CASSFSGTGITEAFF
clone size: NA; D gene: NA; V gene: TRBV2; J gene: TRBJ2-5; CDR3 DNA: TGTGCCAGCAGTGAATTCGACCCAGCCAAGACCCAGTACTTC; CDR3 protein: CASSEFDPAKTQYF
clone size: NA; D gene: NA; V gene: TRBV7-2; J gene: TRBJ2-7; CDR3 DNA: TGTGCCAGCAGCCATCCGACGAAGGGACCGCGAGCGACCTACGAGCAGTACTTC; CDR3 protein: CASSHPTKGPRATYEQYF
clone size: NA; D gene: NA; V gene: TRBV4-2; J gene: TRBJ1-2; CDR3 DNA: TGTGCCAGCAGCCACCCGGCGGGCGGCGGCTACACCTTC; CDR3 protein: CASSHPAGGGYTF
clone size: NA; D gene: NA; V gene: TRBV6-6; J gene: TRBJ2-7; CDR3 DNA: TGTGCCAGCAGTTACTCGATTCAGGGGTTTTACGAGCAGTACTTC; CDR3 protein: CASSYSIQGFYEQYF
clone size: NA; D gene: NA; V gene: TRBV13; J gene: TRBJ1-2; CDR3 DNA: TGTGCCAGCAGCTTAGGACGGTATGGCTACACCTTC; CDR3 protein: CASSLGRYGYTF
clone size: NA; D gene: NA; V gene: TRBV28; J gene: TRBJ2-1; CDR3 DNA: TGTGCCAGCAGTTGGGGGACCGACAATGAGCAGTTCTTC; CDR3 protein: CASSWGTDNEQFF
clone size: NA; D gene: TRBD2; V gene: TRBV7-6; J gene: TRBJ2-1; CDR3 DNA: TGTGCCAGCAGCTTCGTGCTAGCGGGACAGAATGAGCAGTTCTTC; CDR3 protein: CASSFVLAGQNEQFF
clone size: NA; D gene: NA; V gene: TRBV4-3; J gene: TRBJ1-1; CDR3 DNA: TGCGCCAGCAGCCGCTATTGGGGAACGGACACTGAAGCTTTCTTT; CDR3 protein: CASSRYWGTDTEAFF
clone size: NA; D gene: TRBD2; V gene: TRBV6-1; J gene: TRBJ2-3; CDR3 DNA: TGTGCCAGCAGTGAAACGGTCCGGGAGGACCCTGGCTATACGCAGTATTTT; CDR3 protein: CASSETVREDPGYTQYF
clone size: NA; D gene: NA; V gene: TRBV9; J gene: TRBJ1-5; CDR3 DNA: TGTGCCAGCAGCGTAGACCCGGGGGCCCAGCCCCAGCATTTT; CDR3 protein: CASSVDPGAQPQHF
clone size: NA; D gene: NA; V gene: TRBV4-1; J gene: TRBJ2-3; CDR3 DNA: TGCGCCAGCAGCCAGGGTGTGGGGCGCACAGATACGCAGTATTTT; CDR3 protein: CASSQGVGRTDTQYF
clone size: NA; D gene: NA; V gene: TRBV5-1; J gene: TRBJ2-3; CDR3 DNA: TGCGCCAGCAGCTTGGAGATAGATACGCAGTATTTT; CDR3 protein: CASSLEIDTQYF
clone size: NA; D gene: NA; V gene: TRBV5-3; J gene: TRBJ1-2; CDR3 DNA: TGTGCCAGAAGCTTGCGTAAGAAGGAGGTTGGCTACACCTTC; CDR3 protein: CARSLRKKEVGYTF
clone size: NA; D gene: TRBD1; V gene: TRBV19; J gene: TRBJ1-3; CDR3 DNA: TGTGCCAGTTCGACAGGGGTCCCCTCTGGAAACACCATATATTTT; CDR3 protein: CASSTGVPSGNTIYF
clone size: NA; D gene: NA; V gene: TRBV10-3; J gene: TRBJ1-5; CDR3 DNA: TGTGCCCCAGGGAGGGGGGGCAATCAGCCCCAGCATTTT; CDR3 protein: CAPGRGGNQPQHF
clone size: NA; D gene: NA; V gene: TRBV9; J gene: TRBJ1-1; CDR3 DNA: TGTGCCAGCAGCGTAGGAACACACACTGAAGCTTTCTTT; CDR3 protein: CASSVGTHTEAFF
clone size: NA; D gene: TRBD1; V gene: TRBV28; J gene: TRBJ2-7; CDR3 DNA: TGTGCCAGCAGTTCTTCCCTCGACAGGGGGTACGAGCAGTACTTC; CDR3 protein: CASSSSLDRGYEQYF
clone size: NA; D gene: NA; V gene: TRBV11-2; J gene: TRBJ1-1; CDR3 DNA: TGTGCCAGCAGCTTAGATCGCGGAGCGGTACTTGAAGCTTTCTTT; CDR3 protein: CASSLDRGAVLEAFF
clone size: NA; D gene: TRBD2; V gene: TRBV5-1; J gene: TRBJ2-1; CDR3 DNA: TGCGCCAGCAGCTCCCGACTAGCGAGGTGGAATGAGCAGTTCTTC; CDR3 protein: CASSSRLARWNEQFF
clone size: NA; D gene: TRBD2; V gene: TRBV9; J gene: TRBJ2-3; CDR3 DNA: TGTGCCAGCAGCGTAGGTCGGGAGGGGCGCACAGATACGCAGTATTTT; CDR3 protein: CASSVGREGRTDTQYF
clone size: NA; D gene: NA; V gene: TRBV27; J gene: TRBJ2-5; CDR3 DNA: TGTGCCAGCGGAACTCGGGGGACCCAGTACTTC; CDR3 protein: CASGTRGTQYF
clone size: NA; D gene: NA; V gene: TRBV5-1; J gene: TRBJ2-2; CDR3 DNA: TGCGCCAGCGAGATTACAGGGCCCACCGGGGAGCTGTTTTTT; CDR3 protein: CASEITGPTGELFF
clone size: NA; D gene: NA; V gene: TRBV4-1; J gene: TRBJ2-7; CDR3 DNA: TGCGCCAGCAGCCAGCCGGGACACCCCTACGAGCAGTACTTC; CDR3 protein: CASSQPGHPYEQYF
clone size: NA; D gene: NA; V gene: TRBV28; J gene: TRBJ2-7; CDR3 DNA: TGTGCCAGCAGCTCCGACAAGAACCACCCCTACGAGCAGTACTTC; CDR3 protein: CASSSDKNHPYEQYF
clone size: NA; D gene: TRBD2; V gene: TRBV4-1; J gene: TRBJ2-1; CDR3 DNA: TGCGCCAGCAGCCCCTCCGTGTGGGGGGGTGAGCAGTTCTTC; CDR3 protein: CASSPSVWGGEQFF
clone size: NA; D gene: NA; V gene: TRBV25-1; J gene: TRBJ2-1; CDR3 DNA: TGTGCCAGCAGTGAAGTACAGGGCCCCTACAATGAGCAGTTCTTC; CDR3 protein: CASSEVQGPYNEQFF
clone size: NA; D gene: TRBD2; V gene: TRBV7-9; J gene: TRBJ2-5; CDR3 DNA: TGTGCCAGCAGCCCCGGGTTAGGGCTAGCGGACCAAGAGACCCAGTACTTC; CDR3 protein: CASSPGLGLADQETQYF
clone size: NA; D gene: TRBD2; V gene: TRBV9; J gene: TRBJ2-1; CDR3 DNA: TGTGCCAGCAGCCCTGGCGGGGGTAGCTCCTACAATGAGCAGTTCTTC; CDR3 protein: CASSPGGGSSYNEQFF